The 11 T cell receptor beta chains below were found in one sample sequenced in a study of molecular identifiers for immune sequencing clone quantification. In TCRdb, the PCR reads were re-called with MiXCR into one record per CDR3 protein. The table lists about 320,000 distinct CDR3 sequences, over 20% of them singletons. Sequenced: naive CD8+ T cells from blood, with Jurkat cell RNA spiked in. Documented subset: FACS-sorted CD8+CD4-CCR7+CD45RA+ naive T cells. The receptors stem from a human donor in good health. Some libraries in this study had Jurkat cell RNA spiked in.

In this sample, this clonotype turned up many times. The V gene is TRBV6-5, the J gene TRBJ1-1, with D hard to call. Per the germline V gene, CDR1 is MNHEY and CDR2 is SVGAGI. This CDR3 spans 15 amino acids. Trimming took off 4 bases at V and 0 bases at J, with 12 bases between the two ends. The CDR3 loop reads CASSWLTGMNTEAFF. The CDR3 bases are TGTGCCAGCAGTTGGTTGACGGGAATGAACACTGAAGCTTTCTTT.

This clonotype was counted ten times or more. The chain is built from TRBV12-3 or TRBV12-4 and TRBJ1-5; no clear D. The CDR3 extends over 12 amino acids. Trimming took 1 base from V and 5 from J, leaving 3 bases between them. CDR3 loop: CASSLEHQPQHF. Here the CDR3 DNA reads TGTGCCAGCAGTTTAGAACATCAGCCCCAGCATTTT.

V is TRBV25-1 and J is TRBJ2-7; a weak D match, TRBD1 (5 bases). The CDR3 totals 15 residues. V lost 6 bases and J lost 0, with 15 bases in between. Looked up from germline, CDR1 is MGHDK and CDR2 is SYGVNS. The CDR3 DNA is TGTGCCAGCAGAGATGACAGATCGAGCTCCTACGAGCAGTACTTC. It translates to CASRDDRSSSYEQYF.

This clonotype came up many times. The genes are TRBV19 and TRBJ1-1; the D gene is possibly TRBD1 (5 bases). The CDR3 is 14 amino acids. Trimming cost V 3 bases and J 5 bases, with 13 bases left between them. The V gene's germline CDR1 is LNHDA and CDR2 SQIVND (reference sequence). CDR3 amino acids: CASSITGGGTEAFF. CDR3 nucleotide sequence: TGTGCCAGTAGTATCACGGGGGGGGGGACTGAAGCTTTCTTT.

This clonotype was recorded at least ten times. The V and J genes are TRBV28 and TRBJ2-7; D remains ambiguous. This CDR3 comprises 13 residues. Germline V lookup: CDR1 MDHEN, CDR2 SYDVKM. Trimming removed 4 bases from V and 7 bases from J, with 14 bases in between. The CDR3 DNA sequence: TGTGCCAGCAGTTGGGGAAGAACTAAGGAGCAGTACTTC. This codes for CASSWGRTKEQYF.

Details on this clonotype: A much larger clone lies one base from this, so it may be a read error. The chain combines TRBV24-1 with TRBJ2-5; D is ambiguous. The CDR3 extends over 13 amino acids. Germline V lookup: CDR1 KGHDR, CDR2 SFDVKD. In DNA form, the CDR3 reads TGTGCCACCAGTGATTATATGCAAGAGACCCGGTACTTC. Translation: CATSDYMQETRYF.

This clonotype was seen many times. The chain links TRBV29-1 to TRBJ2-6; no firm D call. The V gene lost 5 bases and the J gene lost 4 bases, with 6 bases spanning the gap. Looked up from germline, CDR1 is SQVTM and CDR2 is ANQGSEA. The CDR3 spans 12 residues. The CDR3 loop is CSVPVGANVLTF. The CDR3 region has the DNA TGCAGCGTTCCGGTCGGGGCCAACGTCCTGACTTTC. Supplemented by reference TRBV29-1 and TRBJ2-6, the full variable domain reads SAVISQKPSRDICQRGTSLTIQCQVDSQVTMMFWYRQQPGQSLTLIATANQGSEATYESGFVIDKFPISRPNLTFSTLTVSNMSPEDSSIYLCSVPVGANVLTFGAGSRLTVL.

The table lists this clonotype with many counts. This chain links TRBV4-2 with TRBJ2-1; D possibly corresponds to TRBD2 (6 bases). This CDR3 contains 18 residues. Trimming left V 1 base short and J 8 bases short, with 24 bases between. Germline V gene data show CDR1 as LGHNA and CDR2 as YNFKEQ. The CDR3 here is CASSQAEWAVAEGDEQFF. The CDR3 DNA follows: TGTGCCAGCAGCCAAGCGGAATGGGCGGTAGCGGAAGGGGATGAGCAGTTCTTC.

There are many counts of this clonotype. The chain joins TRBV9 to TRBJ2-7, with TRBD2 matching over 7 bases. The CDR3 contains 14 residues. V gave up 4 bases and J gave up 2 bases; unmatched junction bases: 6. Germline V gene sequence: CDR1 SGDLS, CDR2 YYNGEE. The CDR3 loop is CASSKRDGPYEQYF. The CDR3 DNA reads TGTGCCAGCAGCAAGCGGGACGGACCCTACGAGCAGTACTTC. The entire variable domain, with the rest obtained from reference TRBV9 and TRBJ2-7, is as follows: DSGVTQTPKHLITATGQRVTLRCSPRSGDLSVYWYQQSLDQGLQFLIQYYNGEERAKGNILERFSAQQFPDLHSELNLSSLELGDSALYFCASSKRDGPYEQYFGPGTRLTVT.

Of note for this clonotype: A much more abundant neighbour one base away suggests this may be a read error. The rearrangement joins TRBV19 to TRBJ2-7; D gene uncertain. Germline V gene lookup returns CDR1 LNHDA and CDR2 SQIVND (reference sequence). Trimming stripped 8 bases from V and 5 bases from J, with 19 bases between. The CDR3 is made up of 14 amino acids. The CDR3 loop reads CASGLGKRIDEQYF. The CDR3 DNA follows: TGTGCCAGTGGTCTCGGAAAGAGGATAGACGAGCAGTACTTC.

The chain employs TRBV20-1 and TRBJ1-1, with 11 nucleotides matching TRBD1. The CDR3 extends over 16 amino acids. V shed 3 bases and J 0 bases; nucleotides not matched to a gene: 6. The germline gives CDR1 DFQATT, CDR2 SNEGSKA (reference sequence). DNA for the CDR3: TGCAGTGCTAGGGGGACAGGGGGGAGCATGAACACTGAAGCTTTCTTT. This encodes CSARGTGGSMNTEAFF.